This entry lists 30 T cell receptor beta chains sequenced from one sample in a study of control samples from healthy donors and cancer patients (dated by TCRdb to the early 2020s). The protocol used for the library was the immunoSEQ multiplex PCR assay. Not all clones reach the TCRdb copy of this immuneACCESS table, which keeps in-frame sequences only. Checked studies attribute under half of the gap to unresolved V genes and leave the rest unexplained. The sample has about 190,000 clones on record. The ten largest make up roughly 2% of the sample. The sample was blood. Source of these receptors: a young woman in good health.

The chain couples TRBV9 to TRBJ1-6; D is perhaps TRBD1 (5 bases). The CDR3 contains 14 residues. V shed 2 bases and J shed 8 bases, with 11 bases lying between them. The germline CDR1 and CDR2 sequences are SGDLS and YYNGEE. CDR3 amino acids: CASSVERQYSPLHF. The DNA of the CDR3 is TGTGCCAGCAGCGTCGAACGACAGTATTCACCCCTCCACTTT.

The chain is built from TRBV19 and TRBJ1-2; D may be TRBD1 (5 bases). Trimming removed 3 bases from V and 4 bases from J, with 9 bases in between. Germline V gives CDR1 LNHDA, CDR2 SQIVND (reference sequence). This CDR3 spans 13 amino acids. The chain's CDR3 is CASSINTGYGYTF. DNA for the CDR3: TGTGCCAGTAGTATTAACACAGGCTATGGCTACACCTTC.

The genes are TRBV15 and TRBJ1-6; 9 bases match TRBD1. Germline CDR1 reads LNHNV; CDR2 reads YYDKDF (reference sequence). The CDR3 totals 15 residues. V lost 1 base and J lost 7; bases outside the gene matches: 2. The CDR3 nucleotides are TGTGCCACCAGCAGAGCAGGGACAGGGAATTCACCCCTCCACTTT. It translates to CATSRAGTGNSPLHF. Filled out from reference TRBV15 and TRBJ1-6, the complete variable domain reads DAMVIQNPRYQVTQFGKPVTLSCSQTLNHNVMYWYQQKSSQAPKLLFHYYDKDFNNEADTPDNFQSRRPNTSFCFLDIRSPGLGDTAMYLCATSRAGTGNSPLHFGNGTRLTVT.

The chain joins TRBV6-6 to TRBJ1-2; D is unclear. The V and J ends lost 4 bases and 4 bases respectively, with 10 bases between them. CDR3 size: 13 residues. Germline assignment: CDR1 MNHNY and CDR2 SVGAGI (reference sequence). Here the CDR3 reads CASSSDRPYGYTF. The CDR3 nucleotides are TGTGCCAGCAGTTCCGACCGGCCCTATGGCTACACCTTC.

CDR3 sequence (DNA): TGTGCCAGCAGTTATGTCCGGGCCGGAACCTACGAGCAGTACTTC. Translation gives CASSYVRAGTYEQYF. The chain uses TRBV27 and TRBJ2-7; no definite D call. CDR1 and CDR2 from the germline V gene are MNHEY and SMNVEV (reference sequence). The CDR3 is 15 residues long. With 4 bases removed from V and 2 bases from J, the gap between germline ends came to 15 bases.

The chain is built from TRBV28 and TRBJ1-5; D possibly corresponds to TRBD1 (5 bases). This CDR3 region has 19 residues. The germline V gene encodes CDR1 MDHEN and CDR2 SYDVKM. The V gene lost 3 bases and the J gene lost 7 bases, with 28 bases spanning the gap. The chain's CDR3 is CASSFTSWGSRSRRQPQHF. Written as DNA, the CDR3 is TGTGCCAGCAGTTTTACCTCCTGGGGGTCGAGGAGTCGTCGGCAGCCCCAGCATTTT.

The rearrangement links TRBV7-6 to TRBJ2-1; TRBD1 might be the D (5 bases). This CDR3 contains 12 residues. V was pared by 5 bases and J by 7 bases, with 9 bases between. Germline lookup yields CDR1 SGHVS and CDR2 FNYEAQ. In nucleotides, the CDR3 is TGTGCCAGCAGCGCCAACAGGAATGAGCAGTTCTTC. Its translation is CASSANRNEQFF. Filled out from reference TRBV7-6 and TRBJ2-1, the complete variable domain reads GAGVSQSPRYKVTKRGQDVALRCDPISGHVSLYWYRQALGQGPEFLTYFNYEAQQDKSGLPNDRFSAERPEGSISTLTIQRTEQRDSAMYRCASSANRNEQFFGPGTRLTVL.

This sequence joins TRBV9 and TRBJ2-1; no clear D gene. The V gene lost 0 bases and the J gene lost 3 bases, with 10 bases spanning the gap. The CDR3 spans 15 residues. Germline V lookup: CDR1 SGDLS, CDR2 YYNGEE. The chain's CDR3 is CASSVGLGGYNEQFF. Here the CDR3 DNA reads TGTGCCAGCAGCGTAGGGTTGGGTGGCTACAATGAGCAGTTCTTC.

The chain uses TRBV5-1 and TRBJ2-7; weak D call: TRBD1 (5 bases). V lost 2 bases to trimming and J lost 0 bases, with 9 bases between them. The CDR3 extends over 14 amino acids. The germline gives CDR1 SGHRS, CDR2 YFSETQ. The CDR3 nucleotides are TGCGCCAGCAGCTTCCGACAGAGCTCCTACGAGCAGTACTTC. This codes for CASSFRQSSYEQYF.

The chain combines TRBV28 with TRBJ2-1; 9 bases match TRBD2. This CDR3 is built from 15 residues. Per germline, CDR1 MDHEN and CDR2 SYDVKM. The V segment lost 3 bases and the J segment 6 bases; nucleotides outside the gene matches: 6. CDR3: CASSFYSGGANEQFF. In nucleotides, the CDR3 is TGTGCCAGCAGTTTTTATAGCGGGGGAGCCAATGAGCAGTTCTTC.

The chain joins TRBV28 to TRBJ1-2, with D maybe TRBD1 (6 bases). The V and J ends lost 6 bases and 8 bases respectively, with 19 bases between them. The CDR3 is 14 amino acids. Germline V gene data show CDR1 as MDHEN and CDR2 as SYDVKM. CDR3 nucleotides: TGTGCCAGCAGCCTCCCCTTTCACAGGGAGGGCTACACCTTC. Protein sequence: CASSLPFHREGYTF.

Written as DNA, the CDR3 is TGTGCCAGCAGTGTATCAGTTAACACTGAAGCTTTCTTT. Its translation: CASSVSVNTEAFF. The chain is built from TRBV6-4 and TRBJ1-1, with unresolved D. The germline V gene encodes CDR1 MRHNA and CDR2 SNTAGT. Trimming left V 4 bases short and J 2 bases short, with 8 bases between. The CDR3 is 13 amino acids.

The chain links TRBV3-1 (or the pseudogene TRBV3-2) to TRBJ1-6; D gene unclear. CDR1 is LGHDT and CDR2 is YNNKEL in the germline V gene (reference sequence). V lost 1 base and J lost 9, with 10 bases in between. This CDR3 contains 14 residues. The CDR3 DNA reads as TGTGCCAGCAGCCAAGCCCTCGAGGGTTCACCCCTCCACTTT. Residues: CASSQALEGSPLHF.

The chain carries TRBV2 and TRBJ2-1; D is unresolved. This CDR3 has 10 amino acids. V was clipped by 8 bases and J by 8 bases, with 7 bases between them. Germline values: CDR1 SNHLY, CDR2 FYNNEI. CDR3: CASGWDEQFF. The DNA for the CDR3 is TGTGCCAGCGGGTGGGATGAGCAGTTCTTC. Full variable domain (missing parts from reference TRBV2 and TRBJ2-1): EPEVTQTPSHQVTQMGQEVILRCVPISNHLYFYWYRQILGQKVEFLVSFYNNEISEKSEIFDDQFSVERPDGSNFTLKIRSTKLEDSAMYFCASGWDEQFFGPGTRLTVL.

This chain links TRBV7-8 with TRBJ1-2; TRBD1 is a possible D gene (5 bases). V was shortened by 1 base and J by 2 bases, with 17 bases between the two germline ends. Germline CDR1 reads SGHVS; CDR2 reads FQNEAQ. This CDR3 has 17 amino acids. The CDR3 reads CASSLGNRRKGNYGYTF. CDR3 DNA: TGTGCCAGCAGCTTAGGCAACAGGAGAAAGGGAAACTATGGCTACACCTTC.

The rearrangement links TRBV4-1 to TRBJ2-1; D is unresolved. Trimming took off 0 bases at V and 9 bases at J, with 12 bases between the two ends. There are 14 residues in the CDR3. Germline loops: CDR1 MGHRA, CDR2 YSYEKL. CDR3 sequence: CASSQEHGSSEQFF. In DNA form, the CDR3 reads TGCGCCAGCAGCCAAGAACACGGTTCCAGTGAGCAGTTCTTC.

The chain recombines TRBV7-2 with TRBJ1-2, with 11 bases matching TRBD1. The CDR3 runs 14 residues. The trim removed 3 bases at V and 4 bases at J, leaving 1 base unmatched. The germline gives CDR1 SGHTA, CDR2 FQGNSA. The CDR3 DNA reads TGTGCCAGCAGCTTCGGACAGGGGGCCTATGGCTACACCTTC. It specifies CASSFGQGAYGYTF.

This rearrangement joins TRBV4-1 to TRBJ2-7, with 9 nucleotides matching TRBD2. Germline V CDR1 and CDR2: MGHRA, YSYEKL. This CDR3 has 15 residues. Trimming at V came to 1 base and at J to 4 bases, leaving 5 bases not matched to a gene. CDR3: CASSQVPSGVYEQYF. CDR3 coding DNA: TGCGCCAGCAGCCAAGTGCCTAGCGGGGTGTACGAGCAGTACTTC.

The CDR3 reads CASSTRSPHQPQHF. CDR3 sequence (DNA): TGTGCCAGCAGCACCCGGAGTCCGCATCAGCCCCAGCATTTT. The V and J genes are TRBV21-1 and TRBJ1-5. TRBV21-1 is classified as a pseudogene. The CDR3 has 14 amino acids.

The V and J genes are TRBV6-2 or TRBV6-3 and TRBJ2-1; 7 positions match TRBD1. Looked up from germline, CDR1 is MNHEY and CDR2 is SVGEGT. The CDR3 is 16 residues long. V shed 5 bases and J 6 bases; nucleotides not matched to a gene: 13. Here the CDR3 reads CASSPKGQGETNEQFF. The CDR3 coding sequence is TGTGCCAGCAGTCCGAAGGGGCAGGGGGAAACCAATGAGCAGTTCTTC.

This chain joins TRBV7-2 and TRBJ1-2; TRBD1 might be the D (6 bases). Germline assignment: CDR1 SGHTA and CDR2 FQGNSA. CDR3 length: 14 amino acids. Trimming removed 5 bases at V and 10 bases at J, with 20 bases between. CDR3 protein: CASSLDRFFEPYTF. In DNA form, the CDR3 reads TGTGCCAGCAGCCTCGACAGGTTTTTTGAGCCCTACACCTTC.

The genes are TRBV25-1 and TRBJ1-2; TRBD1 aligns across 8 bases. Losses at the gene ends were 8 bases for V and 2 bases for J; bases not matched to a gene: 16. The CDR3 totals 17 residues. In germline, CDR1 is MGHDK, CDR2 SYGVNS. The CDR3 DNA reads TGTGCCAGCGGGGGAGCGAGAACAGGGGGGGCCAACTATGGCTACACCTTC. It yields the protein CASGGARTGGANYGYTF.

The chain carries TRBV6-5 and TRBJ1-4, with D unresolved. The CDR3 spans 13 residues. Germline loops: CDR1 MNHEY, CDR2 SVGAGI. Trimming took 8 bases from V and 6 from J, leaving 13 bases between them. This CDR3 reads CASRPVLYEKLFF. The CDR3 coding sequence is TGTGCCAGCCGCCCAGTCCTTTATGAAAAACTGTTTTTT.

The chain carries TRBV4-3 and TRBJ2-7; the match to TRBD2 covers 8 bases. This CDR3 has 16 amino acids. CDR1 and CDR2 (germline): LGHNA, YSLEER. V was pared by 0 bases and J by 4 bases, with 8 bases of the junction left unmatched. The DNA of the CDR3 is TGCGCCAGCAGCCAAGATCGCTGGACTAGCAGTTACGAGCAGTACTTC. This gives the protein CASSQDRWTSSYEQYF.

The gene calls are TRBV23-1 and TRBJ2-7, with D maybe TRBD1 (6 bases). TRBV23-1 is marked as an open reading frame, function uncertain. This CDR3 is built from 16 residues. V was shortened by 0 bases and J by 1 base, with 13 bases between the two germline ends. CDR3 region: CASSQSRTVFSYEQYF. CDR3 sequence (DNA): TGCGCCAGCAGTCAATCGAGGACAGTTTTTTCCTACGAGCAGTACTTC.

This sequence joins TRBV11-2 and TRBJ2-7, with 9 bases matching TRBD2. Trimming removed 3 bases from V and 1 base from J; junction bases left unmatched: 10. CDR1 SGHAT and CDR2 FQNNGV come from the germline V gene. This CDR3 contains 17 residues. This CDR3 reads CASSFITTTSGSYEQYF. The CDR3 coding sequence is TGTGCCAGCAGCTTCATCACCACGACTAGCGGTTCCTACGAGCAGTACTTC.

CDR3 coding DNA: TGCGCCAGCAGCTTGGACTGGTCCTACAATGAGCAGTTCTTC. Protein sequence: CASSLDWSYNEQFF. The rearrangement uses TRBV5-1 and TRBJ2-1; D is unclear. This CDR3 contains 14 residues. V was trimmed by 0 bases and J by 1 base, leaving 5 bases between them. The V gene's germline CDR1 is SGHRS and CDR2 YFSETQ.

This chain connects TRBV7-9 to TRBJ2-7; weak D call: TRBD1 (6 bases). Trimming removed 4 bases from V and 0 bases from J, with 13 bases in between. The CDR3 loop spans 15 amino acids. Germline V CDR1 and CDR2: SEHNR, FQNEAQ (reference sequence). The CDR3 DNA reads TGTGCCAGCAGCTCCCGGGACAATCCCTCCTACGAGCAGTACTTC. It yields the protein CASSSRDNPSYEQYF. Variable domain in full (rest from reference TRBV7-9 and TRBJ2-7): DTGVSQNPRHKITKRGQNVTFRCDPISEHNRLYWYRQTLGQGPEFLTYFQNEAQLEKSRLLSDRFSAERPKGSFSTLEIQRTEQGDSAMYLCASSSRDNPSYEQYFGPGTRLTVT.

The CDR3: CSVGAQGVSYEQYF. CDR3 nucleotides: TGCAGCGTTGGAGCCCAGGGGGTCAGCTACGAGCAGTACTTC. The rearrangement links TRBV29-1 to TRBJ2-7; 7 nucleotides match TRBD1. The germline CDR1 and CDR2 sequences are SQVTM and ANQGSEA. The CDR3 totals 14 residues. V dropped 4 bases and J dropped 3; count of bases not matched to a gene: 9.

The rearrangement uses TRBV20-1 and TRBJ2-5, with 12 bases lining up with TRBD2. CDR1 is DFQATT and CDR2 is SNEGSKA in the germline V gene (reference sequence). The CDR3 runs 18 residues. V lost 3 bases to trimming and J lost 1 base; unmatched junction nucleotides: 12. CDR3 residues: CSASDSRLAGDFQETQYF. In nucleotides, the CDR3 is TGCAGTGCTAGTGACTCCCGACTAGCGGGGGACTTCCAAGAGACCCAGTACTTC.